This T cell receptor (beta chain) was recorded in a study of metastatic and nonmetastatic thyroid tumors. Study as a whole: Thyroid patients, malignant and benign, had repertoires compared across blood and tumor or nodule tissue.

Ahead of thyroid surgery, no patient had received treatment of any kind. The CDR3 consists of 13 residues. The ends were cut back, 7 bases at V and 2 bases at J, with 11 bases in the middle. From germline, CDR1 is SNHLY and CDR2 FYNNEI. Authors' analysis steps: A papillary thyroid cancer distant-metastasis classifier was built from CDR3 differences across clinicopathological groups. From the PCR reads, TCRdb re-called clones with MiXCR. None of the V and J calls come from the authors' own analysis; TCRdb made them. The repertoire holds tens of thousands of clones, with around an eighth as singletons. In its sample, this clone was seen many times.

The source is a female donor with papillary thyroid cancer or a benign thyroid nodule (not recorded which). Some clones in this sample may be carry-over from other donors' samples. J is TRBJ1-2 and V is TRBV2; D is undetermined. The sequencing input was tumor tissue. The CDR3 nucleotides read TGTGCCAGCAATCCACAGCTAAACTATGGCTACACCTTC. Protein product: CASNPQLNYGYTF.